These 2 T cell receptor beta chains were all obtained from the same sample, sequenced in a study of neurological immune-mediated disorders. TCRdb called the 5' RACE reads again in MiXCR, with one record for every CDR3 protein. There are about 59,000 distinct CDR3 sequences in the sample; 3.5% to 4.5% occur only once, and roughly 2.3% lies in the top ten. The source material was PBMCs. The receptors come from a woman aged 45 to 65 with multiple sclerosis.

This clonotype has ten or more counts. The chain combines TRBV29-1 with TRBJ2-2; TRBD1 agrees at 10 bases. Germline lookup yields CDR1 SQVTM and CDR2 ANQGSEA. The CDR3 covers 15 residues. V lost 7 bases to trimming and J lost 4 bases; unmatched junction nucleotides: 9. The CDR3 nucleotides are TGCAGCGCATCTCAGACAGGGGGCTCCACCGGGGAGCTGTTTTTT. It codes for CSASQTGGSTGELFF.

This clonotype was observed at least ten times. The V call is TRBV11-3, the J call TRBJ1-2; D not resolved. The CDR3 loop spans 14 amino acids. Germline V gene lookup returns CDR1 SGHNT and CDR2 YENEEA. Between the trimmed V and J ends, which lost 1 base and 4 bases, there was a span of 10 bases. The CDR3 sequence is CASSLGSRSYGYTF. CDR3 DNA: TGTGCCAGCAGCTTAGGGTCTAGATCCTATGGCTACACCTTC.